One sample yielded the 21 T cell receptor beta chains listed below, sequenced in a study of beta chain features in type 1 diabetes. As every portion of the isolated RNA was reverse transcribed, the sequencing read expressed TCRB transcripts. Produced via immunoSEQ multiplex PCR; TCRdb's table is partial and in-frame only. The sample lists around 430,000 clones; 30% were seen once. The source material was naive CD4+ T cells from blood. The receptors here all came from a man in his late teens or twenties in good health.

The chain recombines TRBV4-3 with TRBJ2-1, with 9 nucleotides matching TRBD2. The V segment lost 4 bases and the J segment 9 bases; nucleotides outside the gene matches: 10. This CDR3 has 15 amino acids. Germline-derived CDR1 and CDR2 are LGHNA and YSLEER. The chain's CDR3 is CASSRLSGSGVEQFF. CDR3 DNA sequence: TGCGCCAGCAGCCGCCTTAGCGGGAGTGGAGTTGAGCAGTTCTTC.

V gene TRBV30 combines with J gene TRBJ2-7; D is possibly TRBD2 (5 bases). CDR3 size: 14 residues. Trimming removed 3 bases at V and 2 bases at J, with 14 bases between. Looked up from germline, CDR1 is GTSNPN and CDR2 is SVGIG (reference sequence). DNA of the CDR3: TGTGCCTGGAGCGAGGGCCTCCTCCCCTACGAGCAGTACTTC. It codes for CAWSEGLLPYEQYF. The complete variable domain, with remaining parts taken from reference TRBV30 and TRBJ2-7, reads SQTIHQWPATLVQPVGSPLSLECTVEGTSNPNLYWYRQAAGRGLQLLFYSVGIGQISSEVPQNLSASRPQDRQFILSSKKLLLSDSGFYLCAWSEGLLPYEQYFGPGTRLTVT.

Here the CDR3 DNA reads TGTGCCCTCCGAGGGCGGGAGGTAAAGTCCTACAATGAGCAGTTCTTC. It specifies CALRGREVKSYNEQFF. J is TRBJ2-1 and V is TRBV30; 8 bases line up with TRBD2. Germline trimming cut 8 bases from V and 1 base from J; bases unmatched to any gene: 13. CDR1 is GTSNPN, CDR2 SVGIG, per germline (reference sequence). The CDR3 covers 16 residues.

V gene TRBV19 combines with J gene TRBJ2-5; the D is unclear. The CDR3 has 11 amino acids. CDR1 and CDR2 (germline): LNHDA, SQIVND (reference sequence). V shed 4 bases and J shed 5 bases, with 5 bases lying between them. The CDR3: CASSNGETQYF. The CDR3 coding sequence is TGTGCCAGTAGTAATGGGGAGACCCAGTACTTC.

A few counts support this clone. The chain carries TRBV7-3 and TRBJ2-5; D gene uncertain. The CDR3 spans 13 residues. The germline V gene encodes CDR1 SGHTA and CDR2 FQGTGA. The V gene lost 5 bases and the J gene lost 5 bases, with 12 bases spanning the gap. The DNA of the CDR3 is TGTGCCAGCAGCACCGGGCCCGCGGAGACCCAGTACTTC. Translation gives CASSTGPAETQYF.

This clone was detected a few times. The CDR3 loop reads CASSPRQLYNEQFF. CDR3 coding DNA: TGTGCCAGCAGCCCTCGCCAGTTGTACAATGAGCAGTTCTTC. J is TRBJ2-1 and V is TRBV7-9; D gene uncertain. The CDR3 consists of 14 residues. From germline, CDR1 is SEHNR and CDR2 FQNEAQ (reference sequence). Deletions cut 5 bases from V and 4 bases from J, with 12 bases between.

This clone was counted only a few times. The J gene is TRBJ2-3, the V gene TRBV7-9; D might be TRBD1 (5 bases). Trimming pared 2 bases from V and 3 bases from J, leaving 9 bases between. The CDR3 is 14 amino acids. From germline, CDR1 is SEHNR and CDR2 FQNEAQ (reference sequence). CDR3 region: CASSLLGQTDTQYF. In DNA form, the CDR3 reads TGTGCCAGCAGCTTATTGGGGCAAACAGATACGCAGTATTTT.

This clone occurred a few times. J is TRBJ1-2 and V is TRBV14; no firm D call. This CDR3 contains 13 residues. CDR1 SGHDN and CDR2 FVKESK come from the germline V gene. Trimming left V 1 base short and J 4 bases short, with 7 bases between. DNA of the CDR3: TGTGCCAGCAGCCAAGGGGAATTCTATGGCTACACCTTC. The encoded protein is CASSQGEFYGYTF.

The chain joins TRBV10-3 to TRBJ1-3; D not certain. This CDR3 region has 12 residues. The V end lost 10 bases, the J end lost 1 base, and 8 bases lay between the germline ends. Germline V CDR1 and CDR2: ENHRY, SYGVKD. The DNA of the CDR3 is TGTGCCAGCAGGAGTTCTGGAAACACCATATATTTT. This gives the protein CASRSSGNTIYF.

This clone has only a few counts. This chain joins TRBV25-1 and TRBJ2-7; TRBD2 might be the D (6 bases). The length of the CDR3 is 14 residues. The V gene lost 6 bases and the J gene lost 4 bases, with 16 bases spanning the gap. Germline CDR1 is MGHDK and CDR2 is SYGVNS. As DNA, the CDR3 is TGTGCCAGCAGGTCGCGCGGGGCTCCTTACGAGCAGTACTTC. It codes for CASRSRGAPYEQYF.

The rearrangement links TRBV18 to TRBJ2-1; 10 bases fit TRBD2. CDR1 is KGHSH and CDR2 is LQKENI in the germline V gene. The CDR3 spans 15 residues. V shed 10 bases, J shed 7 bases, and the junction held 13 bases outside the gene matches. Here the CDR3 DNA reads TGTGCCACCCAACCCGGGCTAGCGGGGGAGAATGAGCAGTTCTTC. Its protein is CATQPGLAGENEQFF.

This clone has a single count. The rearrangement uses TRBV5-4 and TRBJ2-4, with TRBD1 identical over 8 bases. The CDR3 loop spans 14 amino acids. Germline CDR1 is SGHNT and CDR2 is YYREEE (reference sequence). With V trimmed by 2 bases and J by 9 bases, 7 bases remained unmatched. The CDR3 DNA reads TGTGCCAGCAGCTTAGGGCAGGGGGCGCGCATTCAGTACTTC. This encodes CASSLGQGARIQYF.

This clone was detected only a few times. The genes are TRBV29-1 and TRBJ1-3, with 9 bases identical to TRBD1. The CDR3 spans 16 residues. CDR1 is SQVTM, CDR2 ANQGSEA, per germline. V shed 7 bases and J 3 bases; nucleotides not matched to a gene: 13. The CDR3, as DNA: TGCAGCGCCGAAACAGGGGACAGGGCTTTTGGAAACACCATATATTTT. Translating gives CSAETGDRAFGNTIYF.

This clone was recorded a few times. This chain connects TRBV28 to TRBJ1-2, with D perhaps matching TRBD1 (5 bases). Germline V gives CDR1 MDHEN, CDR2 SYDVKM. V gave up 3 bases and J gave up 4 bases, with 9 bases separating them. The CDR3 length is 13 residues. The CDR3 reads CASSLGRPYGYTF. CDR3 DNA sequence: TGTGCCAGCAGTTTGGGGCGGCCCTATGGCTACACCTTC.

In DNA form, the CDR3 reads TGTGCCTGGAGTGGTGGAAATAAAAACATTCAGTACTTC. Its translation is CAWSGGNKNIQYF. This sequence joins TRBV30 and TRBJ2-4; D remains unclear. Looked up from germline, CDR1 is GTSNPN and CDR2 is SVGIG (reference sequence). The V end was cut by 1 base, the J end by 4 bases, with 8 bases between. This CDR3 has 13 amino acids.

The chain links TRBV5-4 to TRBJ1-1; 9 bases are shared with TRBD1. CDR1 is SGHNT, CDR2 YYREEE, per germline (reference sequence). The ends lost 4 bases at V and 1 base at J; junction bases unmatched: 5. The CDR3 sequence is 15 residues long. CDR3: CASSKQGAPNTEAFF. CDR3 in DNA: TGTGCCAGCAGCAAACAGGGGGCTCCGAACACTGAAGCTTTCTTT. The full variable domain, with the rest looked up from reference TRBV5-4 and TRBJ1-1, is ETGVTQSPTHLIKTRGQQVTLRCSSQSGHNTVSWYQQALGQGPQFIFQYYREEENGRGNFPPRFSGLQFPNYSSELNVNALELDDSALYLCASSKQGAPNTEAFFGQGTRLTVV.

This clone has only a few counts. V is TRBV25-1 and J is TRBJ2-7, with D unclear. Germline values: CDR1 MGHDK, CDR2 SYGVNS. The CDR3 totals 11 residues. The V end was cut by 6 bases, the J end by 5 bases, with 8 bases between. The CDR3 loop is CASRIGDEQYF. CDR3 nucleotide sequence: TGTGCCAGCAGAATTGGCGACGAGCAGTACTTC.

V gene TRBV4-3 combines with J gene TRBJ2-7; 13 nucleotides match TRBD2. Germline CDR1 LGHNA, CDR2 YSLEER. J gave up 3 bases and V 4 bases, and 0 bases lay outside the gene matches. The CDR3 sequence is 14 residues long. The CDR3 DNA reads TGCGCCAGCAGCCGGACTAGCGGGAGCTACGAGCAGTACTTC. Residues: CASSRTSGSYEQYF.

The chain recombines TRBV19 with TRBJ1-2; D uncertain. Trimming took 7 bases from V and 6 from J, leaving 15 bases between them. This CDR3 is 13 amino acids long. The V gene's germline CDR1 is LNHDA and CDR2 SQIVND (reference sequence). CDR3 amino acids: CASIDRGRHGYTF. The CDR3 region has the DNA TGTGCCAGTATAGACCGTGGCCGCCATGGCTACACCTTC.

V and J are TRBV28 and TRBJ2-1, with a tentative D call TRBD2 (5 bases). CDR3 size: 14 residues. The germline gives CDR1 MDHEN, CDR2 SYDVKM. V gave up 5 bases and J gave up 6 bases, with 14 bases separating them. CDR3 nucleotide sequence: TGTGCCAGCAGTCGCCGATTACTAGTCAATGAGCAGTTCTTC. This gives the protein CASSRRLLVNEQFF.

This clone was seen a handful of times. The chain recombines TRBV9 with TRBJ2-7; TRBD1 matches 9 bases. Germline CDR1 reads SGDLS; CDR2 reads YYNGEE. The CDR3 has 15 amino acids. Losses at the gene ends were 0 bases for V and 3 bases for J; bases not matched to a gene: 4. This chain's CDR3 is CASSVGGTGIYEQYF. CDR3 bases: TGTGCCAGCAGCGTAGGTGGGACAGGGATCTACGAGCAGTACTTC.